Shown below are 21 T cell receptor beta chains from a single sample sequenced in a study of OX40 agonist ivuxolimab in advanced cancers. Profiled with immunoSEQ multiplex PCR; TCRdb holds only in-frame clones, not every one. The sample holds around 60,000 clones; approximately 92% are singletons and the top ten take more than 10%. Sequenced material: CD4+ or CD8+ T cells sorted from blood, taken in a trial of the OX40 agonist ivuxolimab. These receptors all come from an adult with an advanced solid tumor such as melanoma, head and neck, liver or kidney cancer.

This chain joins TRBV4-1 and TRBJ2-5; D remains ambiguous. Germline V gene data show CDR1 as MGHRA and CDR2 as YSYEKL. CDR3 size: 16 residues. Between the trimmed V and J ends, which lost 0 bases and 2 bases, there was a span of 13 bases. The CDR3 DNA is TGCGCCAGCAGCCAAGATTCGTTTGACCGTCAAGAGACCCAGTACTTC. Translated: CASSQDSFDRQETQYF.

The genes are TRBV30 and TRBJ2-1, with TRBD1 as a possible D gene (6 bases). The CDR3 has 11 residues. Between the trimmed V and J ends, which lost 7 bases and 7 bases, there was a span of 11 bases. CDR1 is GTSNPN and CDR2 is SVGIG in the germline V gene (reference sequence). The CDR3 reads CAFGGTNEQFF. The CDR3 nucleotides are TGTGCCTTTGGGGGCACGAATGAGCAGTTCTTC.

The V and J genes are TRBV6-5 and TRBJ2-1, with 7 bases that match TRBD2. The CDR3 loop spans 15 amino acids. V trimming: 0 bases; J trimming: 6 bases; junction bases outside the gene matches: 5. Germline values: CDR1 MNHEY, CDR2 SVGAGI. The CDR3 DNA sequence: TGTGCCAGCAGTTACTCGGGCGGGAGTGGCAATGAGCAGTTCTTC. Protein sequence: CASSYSGGSGNEQFF.

The CDR3 loop is CATSTGTTFEAFF. CDR3 DNA sequence: TGTGCCACCAGCACCGGGACGACCTTTGAAGCTTTCTTT. The rearrangement links TRBV15 to TRBJ1-1, with D possibly TRBD1 on 5 matching bases. This CDR3 has 13 residues. V lost 4 bases and J lost 7, with 13 bases in between. Per the germline V gene, CDR1 is LNHNV and CDR2 is YYDKDF (reference sequence).

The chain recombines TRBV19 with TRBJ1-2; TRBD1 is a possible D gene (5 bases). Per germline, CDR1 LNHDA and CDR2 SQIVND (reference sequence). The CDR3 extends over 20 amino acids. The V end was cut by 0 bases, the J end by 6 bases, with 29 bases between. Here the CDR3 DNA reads TGTGCCAGTAGTATAGATTGGGTGAGGACAAAAACGGGAACCTCGAATGGCTACACCTTC. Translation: CASSIDWVRTKTGTSNGYTF.

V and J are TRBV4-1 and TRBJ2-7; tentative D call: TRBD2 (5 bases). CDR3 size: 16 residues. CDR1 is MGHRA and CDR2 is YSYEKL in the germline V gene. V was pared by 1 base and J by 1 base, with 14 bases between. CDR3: CASSQGALALSYEQYF. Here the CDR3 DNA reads TGCGCCAGCAGCCAAGGAGCCTTAGCGTTGTCCTACGAGCAGTACTTC.

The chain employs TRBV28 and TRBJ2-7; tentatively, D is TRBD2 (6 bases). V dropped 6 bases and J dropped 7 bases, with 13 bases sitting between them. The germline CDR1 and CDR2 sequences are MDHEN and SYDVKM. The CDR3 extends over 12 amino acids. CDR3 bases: TGTGCCAGCAGCCTGGGGGGTCAAGAGCAGTACTTC. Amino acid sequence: CASSLGGQEQYF. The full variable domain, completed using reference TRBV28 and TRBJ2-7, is DVKVTQSSRYLVKRTGEKVFLECVQDMDHENMFWYRQDPGLGLRLIYFSYDVKMKEKGDIPEGYSVSREKKERFSLILESASTNQTSMYLCASSLGGQEQYFGPGTRLTVT.

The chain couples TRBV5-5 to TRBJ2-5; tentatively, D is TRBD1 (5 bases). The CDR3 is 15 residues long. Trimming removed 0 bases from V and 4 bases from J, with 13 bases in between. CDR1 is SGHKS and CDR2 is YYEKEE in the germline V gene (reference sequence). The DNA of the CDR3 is TGTGCCAGCAGCTTGGCGGACACCTGGGGAGAGACCCAGTACTTC. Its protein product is CASSLADTWGETQYF.

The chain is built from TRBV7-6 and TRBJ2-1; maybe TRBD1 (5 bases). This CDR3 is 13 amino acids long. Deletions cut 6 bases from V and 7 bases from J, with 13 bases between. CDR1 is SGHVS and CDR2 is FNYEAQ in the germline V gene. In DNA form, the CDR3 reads TGTGCCAGCAGTCCTGGGGCCGGAAATGAGCAGTTCTTC. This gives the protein CASSPGAGNEQFF.

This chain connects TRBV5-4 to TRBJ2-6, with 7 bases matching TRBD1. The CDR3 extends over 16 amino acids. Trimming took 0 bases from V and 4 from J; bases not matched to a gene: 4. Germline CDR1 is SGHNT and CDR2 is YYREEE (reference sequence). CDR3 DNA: TGTGCCAGCAGCTTGGGGACAGGTTCCGGGGCCAACGTCCTGACTTTC. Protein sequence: CASSLGTGSGANVLTF.

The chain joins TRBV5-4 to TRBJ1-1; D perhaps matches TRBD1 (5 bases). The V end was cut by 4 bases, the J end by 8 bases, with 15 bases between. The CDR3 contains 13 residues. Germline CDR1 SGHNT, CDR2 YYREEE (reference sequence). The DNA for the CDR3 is TGTGCCAGCAGCCCGGGGCCTAACGCCGAAGCTTTCTTT. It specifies CASSPGPNAEAFF.

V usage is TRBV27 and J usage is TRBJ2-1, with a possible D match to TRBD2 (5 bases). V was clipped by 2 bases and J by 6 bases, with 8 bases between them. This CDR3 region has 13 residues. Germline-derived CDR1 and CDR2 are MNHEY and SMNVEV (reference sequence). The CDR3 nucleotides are TGTGCCAGCAGTTTAACTCGGGGCAATGAGCAGTTCTTC. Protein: CASSLTRGNEQFF.

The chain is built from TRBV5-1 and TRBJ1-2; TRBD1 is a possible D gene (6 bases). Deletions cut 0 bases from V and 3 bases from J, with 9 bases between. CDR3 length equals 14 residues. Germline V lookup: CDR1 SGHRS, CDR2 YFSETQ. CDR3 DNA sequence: TGCGCCAGCAGCTTGGAGGCAGGGGACTATGGCTACACCTTC. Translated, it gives CASSLEAGDYGYTF.

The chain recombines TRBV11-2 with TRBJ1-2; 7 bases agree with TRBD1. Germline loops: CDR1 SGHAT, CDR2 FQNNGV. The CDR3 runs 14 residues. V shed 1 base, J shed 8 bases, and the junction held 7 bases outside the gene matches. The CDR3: CASSLGTGSRGYTF. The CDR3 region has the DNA TGTGCCAGCAGCTTAGGGACAGGTTCACGGGGCTACACCTTC.

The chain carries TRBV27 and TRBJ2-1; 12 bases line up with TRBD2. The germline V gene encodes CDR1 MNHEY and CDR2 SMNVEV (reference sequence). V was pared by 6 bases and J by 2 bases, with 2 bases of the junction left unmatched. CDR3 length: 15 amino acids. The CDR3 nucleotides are TGTGCCAGCAGGCTAGCGGGAGGGCCCTACAATGAGCAGTTCTTC. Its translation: CASRLAGGPYNEQFF.

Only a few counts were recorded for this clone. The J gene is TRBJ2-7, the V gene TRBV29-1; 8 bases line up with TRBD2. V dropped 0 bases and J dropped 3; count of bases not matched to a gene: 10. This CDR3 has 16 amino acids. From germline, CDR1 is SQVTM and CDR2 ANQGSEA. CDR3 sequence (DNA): TGCAGCGTTGAAGATCCGGGAGGGCGGAGGGGCTACGAGCAGTACTTC. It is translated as CSVEDPGGRRGYEQYF.

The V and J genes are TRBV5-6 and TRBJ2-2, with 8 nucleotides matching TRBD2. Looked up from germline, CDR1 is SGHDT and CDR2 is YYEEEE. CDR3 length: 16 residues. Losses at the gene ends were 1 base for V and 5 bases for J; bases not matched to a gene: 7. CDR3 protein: CASSLQAGVWTGELFF. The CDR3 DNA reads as TGTGCCAGCAGCTTGCAAGCGGGGGTCTGGACCGGGGAGCTGTTTTTT.

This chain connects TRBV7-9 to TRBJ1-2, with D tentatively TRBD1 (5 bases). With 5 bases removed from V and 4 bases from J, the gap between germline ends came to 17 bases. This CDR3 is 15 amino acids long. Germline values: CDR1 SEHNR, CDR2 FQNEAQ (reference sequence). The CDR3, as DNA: TGTGCCAGCAGCCCAAGCCCGCCAGGGCTCTATGGCTACACCTTC. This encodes CASSPSPPGLYGYTF.

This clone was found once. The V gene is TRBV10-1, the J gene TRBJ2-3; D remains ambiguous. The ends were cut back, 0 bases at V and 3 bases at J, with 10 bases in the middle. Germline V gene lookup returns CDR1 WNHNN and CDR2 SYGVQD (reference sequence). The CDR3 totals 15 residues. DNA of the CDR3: TGCGCCAGCAGTGAGTCGGCGTATTGGACAGATACGCAGTATTTT. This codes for CASSESAYWTDTQYF.

The CDR3 reads CACPSGDSSLHF. The CDR3 DNA follows: TGTGCCTGTCCTAGCGGCGACTCTTCCCTCCACTTT. The J gene is TRBJ1-6, the V gene TRBV30, with D hard to call. V lost 6 bases and J lost 14, with 17 bases in between. Germline CDR1 and CDR2: GTSNPN and SVGIG (reference sequence). The CDR3 consists of 12 residues. The full variable domain, with the rest looked up from reference TRBV30 and TRBJ1-6, is SQTIHQWPATLVQPVGSPLSLECTVEGTSNPNLYWYRQAAGRGLQLLFYSVGIGQISSEVPQNLSASRPQDRQFILSSKKLLLSDSGFYLCACPSGDSSLHFGNGTRLTVT.

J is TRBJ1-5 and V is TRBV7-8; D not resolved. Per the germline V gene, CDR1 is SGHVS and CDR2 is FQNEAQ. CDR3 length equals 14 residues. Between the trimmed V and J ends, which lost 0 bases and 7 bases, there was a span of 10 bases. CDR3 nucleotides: TGTGCCAGCAGCTTAGCGATAACAGTCCAGCCCCAGCATTTT. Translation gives CASSLAITVQPQHF.